This is a list of T cell receptor beta chains from one sample in a study of Graves' ophthalmopathy and Graves' hyperthyroidism. TCRdb passed the multiplex PCR reads through MiXCR, listing each CDR3 protein once. This table has roughly 400,000 distinct CDR3 sequences, approximately 15% appearing once. The sequenced material came from peripheral blood. The receptor source for this set is a woman under 30 with stable Graves' hyperthyroidism. The CDR3 runs from the conserved cysteine through the conserved F or W. The D gene is left open where the match is weak. The listing skips clone size in some rows; elsewhere it reads once, few, many or a size class.

D,V,J,size,CDR3,DNA
-,TRBV27,TRBJ2-5,many,CASSLSTGWETQYF,TGTGCCAGCAGTTTATCAACGGGCTGGGAGACCCAGTACTTC
-,TRBV5-1,TRBJ2-7,few,CASSFGSPGQLYEQYF,TGCGCCAGCAGCTTTGGTAGCCCCGGACAGCTCTACGAGCAGTACTTC
-,TRBV12-3/TRBV12-4,TRBJ1-3,many,CASSLGAAGNTIYF,TGTGCCAGCAGTTTGGGAGCAGCTGGAAACACCATATATTTT
-,TRBV5-1,TRBJ1-1,few,CASSWFGGETEAFF,TGCGCCAGCAGCTGGTTCGGGGGGGAGACTGAAGCTTTCTTT
-,TRBV6-2/TRBV6-3,TRBJ2-7,-,CASSDGQRSSYEQYF,TGTGCCAGCAGTGACGGACAGCGTAGCTCCTACGAGCAGTACTTC
TRBD1,TRBV12-3/TRBV12-4,TRBJ1-1,many,CASTLDRVNTEAFF,TGTGCCAGCACCCTAGACAGGGTAAACACTGAAGCTTTCTTT
-,TRBV5-1,TRBJ1-1,-,CASSLGYANTEAFF,TGCGCCAGCAGCTTGGGCTACGCGAACACTGAAGCTTTCTTT
-,TRBV7-9,TRBJ1-1,many,CASSLLEDTEAFF,TGTGCCAGCAGCTTATTGGAGGACACTGAAGCTTTCTTT
-,TRBV12-3/TRBV12-4,TRBJ1-5,many,CASSPPRGPNQPQHF,TGTGCCAGCAGCCCACCCAGGGGCCCTAATCAGCCCCAGCATTTT
-,TRBV6-2/TRBV6-3,TRBJ1-5,few,CASSYSWTLNQPQHF,TGTGCCAGCAGTTACTCATGGACCCTCAATCAGCCCCAGCATTTT
-,TRBV2,TRBJ1-5,many,CASRRRTDLEGGRNQPQHF,TGTGCCAGCAGACGGAGGACAGACTTAGAGGGGGGGCGAAATCAGCCCCAGCATTTT
-,TRBV7-2,TRBJ1-1,-,CACLRRVNTEAFF,TGTGCCTGCCTAAGGAGGGTAAACACTGAAGCTTTCTTT
-,TRBV2,TRBJ2-4,many,CASYPLYENIQYF,TGTGCCAGTTACCCCTTGTACGAAAACATTCAGTACTTC
TRBD2,TRBV10-3,TRBJ2-5,-,CAISLAGATQETQYF,TGTGCCATCAGCCTAGCGGGGGCCACCCAAGAGACCCAGTACTTC
-,TRBV19,TRBJ2-7,many,CASSTPLQDLYEQYF,TGTGCCAGTAGTACGCCGTTACAGGATCTGTACGAGCAGTACTTC
-,TRBV12-3/TRBV12-4,TRBJ1-1,many,CASSRPGGVGTEAFF,TGTGCCAGCAGTCGCCCTGGGGGGGTCGGGACTGAAGCTTTCTTT
-,TRBV10-3,TRBJ1-1,many,CAISDPGGVNTEAFF,TGTGCCATCAGTGACCCCGGAGGGGTGAACACTGAAGCTTTCTTT
-,TRBV2,TRBJ2-7,many,CASSEAHTQGYF,TGTGCCAGCAGTGAAGCGCACACCCAGGGGTACTTC
-,TRBV3-1,TRBJ1-2,-,CASSQDYNYGYTF,TGTGCCAGCAGCCAAGACTATAACTATGGCTACACCTTC
-,TRBV7-9,TRBJ2-4,-,CASSLGTENIKYF,TGTGCCAGCAGCTTGGGGACGGAAAACATTAAGTACTTC
-,TRBV12-3/TRBV12-4,TRBJ1-2,many,CASSLGNGYTF,TGTGCCAGCAGTTTAGGAAATGGCTACACCTTC
-,TRBV14,TRBJ1-2,many,CASSQNQNYGYTF,TGTGCCAGCAGCCAGAATCAGAACTATGGCTACACCTTC
-,TRBV12-5,TRBJ1-5,many,CASLGTGNQPQHF,TGTGCTAGTCTGGGGACGGGTAATCAGCCCCAGCATTTT
-,TRBV29-1,TRBJ1-2,many,CSVFGMDYGYTF,TGCAGCGTTTTTGGGATGGACTATGGCTACACCTTC
TRBD1,TRBV7-2,TRBJ1-5,many,CASSLNRGFNQPQHF,TGTGCCAGCAGCCTTAACAGGGGTTTTAATCAGCCCCAGCATTTT
-,TRBV20-1,TRBJ1-2,many,CSARFPTGNYGYTF,TGCAGTGCTAGATTCCCGACAGGAAACTATGGCTACACCTTC
-,TRBV7-9,TRBJ2-4,many,CASSSPGVGNIQYF,TGTGCCAGCAGCTCCCCAGGGGTGGGAAACATTCAGTACTTC
-,TRBV6-1,TRBJ2-5,many,CASSEARGFETQYF,TGTGCCAGCAGTGAAGCGCGGGGTTTCGAGACCCAGTACTTC
TRBD1,TRBV27,TRBJ1-1,many,CASRLGQGGSEAFF,TGTGCCAGCAGGTTAGGACAGGGCGGCTCTGAAGCTTTCTTT
-,TRBV6-2/TRBV6-3,TRBJ2-3,many,CASRGYGTVSSTDTQYF,TGTGCCAGCAGAGGGTACGGGACTGTATCTAGCACAGATACGCAGTATTTT
-,TRBV12-3/TRBV12-4,TRBJ1-5,-,CASTGREGQPQHF,TGTGCCAGCACCGGGAGGGAAGGGCAGCCCCAGCATTTT
-,TRBV6-5,TRBJ2-2,once,CASSYSQNTGELFF,TGTGCCAGCAGTTACAGCCAGAACACCGGGGAGCTGTTTTTT
TRBD1,TRBV4-1,TRBJ1-6,many,CASSLLTGANSPLHF,TGCGCCAGCAGCCTACTGACAGGGGCGAATTCACCCCTCCACTTT
-,TRBV12-3/TRBV12-4,TRBJ1-2,-,CASTLGASDYTF,TGTGCCAGCACCCTCGGTGCCTCTGACTACACCTTC
TRBD1,TRBV12-3/TRBV12-4,TRBJ2-2,-,CASSPGQGAPGEPFF,TGTGCCAGCAGTCCGGGACAGGGGGCCCCCGGGGAGCCGTTTTTT
TRBD1,TRBV20-1,TRBJ1-2,many,CSARARTGTASYTF,TGCAGTGCTAGAGCTAGGACAGGGACAGCGAGCTACACCTTC
-,TRBV12-3/TRBV12-4,TRBJ2-2,-,CASSFGLKPGELFF,TGTGCCAGCAGTTTTGGTCTCAAACCCGGGGAGCTGTTTTTT
-,TRBV6-2/TRBV6-3,TRBJ1-5,many,CASSRWAGNQPQHF,TGTGCCAGCAGTAGATGGGCGGGGAATCAGCCCCAGCATTTT
-,TRBV5-1,TRBJ1-6,many,CASSFRGADSPLHF,TGCGCCAGCAGCTTTAGAGGGGCCGATTCACCCCTCCACTTT
-,TRBV12-3/TRBV12-4,TRBJ2-3,few,CASKAGPHTDTQYF,TGTGCCAGCAAGGCGGGTCCCCACACAGATACGCAGTATTTT
-,TRBV12-3/TRBV12-4,TRBJ1-1,few,CANSGQMNTEAFF,TGTGCCAACTCGGGGCAGATGAACACTGAAGCTTTCTTT
-,TRBV19,TRBJ1-5,many,CASKAGLYSNQPQHF,TGTGCCAGTAAGGCTGGCCTCTATAGCAATCAGCCCCAGCATTTT
TRBD1,TRBV12-3/TRBV12-4,TRBJ1-2,many,CASSLEGQGIYGYTF,TGTGCCAGCAGTTTAGAGGGACAGGGAATCTATGGCTACACCTTC
TRBD1,TRBV12-3/TRBV12-4,TRBJ1-5,many,CASSRTGYSNQPQHF,TGTGCCAGCAGCCGGACAGGGTATAGCAATCAGCCCCAGCATTTT
-,TRBV4-1,TRBJ1-1,many,CASSPRQLNTEAFF,TGCGCCAGCAGCCCCAGACAGCTGAACACTGAAGCTTTCTTT
-,TRBV7-2,TRBJ2-5,many,CASSPPSEETQYF,TGTGCCAGCAGCCCCCCTTCCGAAGAGACCCAGTACTTC